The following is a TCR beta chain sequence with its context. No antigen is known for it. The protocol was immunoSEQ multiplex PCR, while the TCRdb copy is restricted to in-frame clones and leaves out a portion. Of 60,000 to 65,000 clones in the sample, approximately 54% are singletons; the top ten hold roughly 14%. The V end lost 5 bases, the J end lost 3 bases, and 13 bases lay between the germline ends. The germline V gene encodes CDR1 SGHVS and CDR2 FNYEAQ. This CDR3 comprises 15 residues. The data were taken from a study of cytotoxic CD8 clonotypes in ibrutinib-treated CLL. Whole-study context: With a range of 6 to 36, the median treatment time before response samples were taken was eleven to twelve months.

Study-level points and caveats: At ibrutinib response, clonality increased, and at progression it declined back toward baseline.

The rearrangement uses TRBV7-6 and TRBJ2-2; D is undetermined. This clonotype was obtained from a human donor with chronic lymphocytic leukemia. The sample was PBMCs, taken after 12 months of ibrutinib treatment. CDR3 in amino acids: CASSPLPGHTGELFF. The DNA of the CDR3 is TGTGCCAGCAGCCCTCTCCCCGGTCACACCGGGGAGCTGTTTTTT.